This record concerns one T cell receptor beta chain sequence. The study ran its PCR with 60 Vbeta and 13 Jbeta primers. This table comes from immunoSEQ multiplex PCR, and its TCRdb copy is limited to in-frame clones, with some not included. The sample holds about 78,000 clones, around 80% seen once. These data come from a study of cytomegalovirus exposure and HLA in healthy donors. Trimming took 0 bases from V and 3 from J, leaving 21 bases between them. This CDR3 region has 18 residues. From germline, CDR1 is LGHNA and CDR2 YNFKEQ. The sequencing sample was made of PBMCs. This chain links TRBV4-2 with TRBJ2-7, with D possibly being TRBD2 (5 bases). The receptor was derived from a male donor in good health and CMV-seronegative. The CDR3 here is CASSQENTRGNFRYEQYF. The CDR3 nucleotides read TGTGCCAGCAGCCAAGAGAACACCCGAGGGAATTTCCGCTACGAGCAGTACTTC.